This T cell receptor beta chain was sequenced for a study of T cell responses to AZD1222 COVID-19 vaccine. Overall study results and limits: Without day 14 samples, only post-peak T cell repertoires were studied.

Second-dose timings of about 4 or about 12 weeks were pooled. The germline gives CDR1 SGHVS, CDR2 FQNEAQ. The CDR3 is made up of 15 amino acids. V lost 1 base, J lost 3 bases, and 12 bases lay in between. Note on this clone: Its antigen is still unknown.

Method: immunoSEQ multiplex PCR; TCRdb's copy keeps in-frame clones and lacks some. The table shows 97,000 or so clones, with 80% to 95% occurring only once. V gene TRBV7-8 combines with J gene TRBJ1-1, with D tentatively TRBD1 (6 bases). The starting material was peripheral blood, obtained 28 days after the second AZD1222 dose. The TCR sequence derives from an adult who received the AZD1222 COVID-19 vaccine. CDR3 in amino acids: CASSLEGVLYTEAFF. In nucleotides, the CDR3 is TGTGCCAGCAGCTTAGAGGGGGTGTTGTACACTGAAGCTTTCTTT. Combining the CDR3 with reference TRBV7-8 and TRBJ1-1 gives the whole variable domain GAGVSQSPRYKVAKRGQDVALRCDPISGHVSLFWYQQALGQGPEFLTYFQNEAQLDKSGLPSDRFFAERPEGSVSTLKIQRTQQEDSAVYLCASSLEGVLYTEAFFGQGTRLTVV.